The entry below gives a single T cell receptor (beta chain) sequence along with its context. The antigen remains undetermined. The second PCR ran about 6 to 11 cycles with a sample-barcoded 5' primer and J-beta primers. Template switching added a 12-random-nucleotide identifier to every cDNA molecule. TCRdb redid the calling of the 5' RACE reads with MiXCR, one entry per CDR3 protein. The repertoire holds around 1.1 million distinct CDR3 sequences, with 35% to 45% as singletons. The sample, about 9.7 milliliters of peripheral blood, was drawn from each donor. The authors extracted at least 6 micrograms of total RNA per sample. The data were taken from a study of blood T cells in healthy people across ages. The study's findings and limits: The recorded TCR beta diversity per million T cells decreased in a roughly linear manner with age.

From germline, CDR1 is SQVTM and CDR2 ANQGSEA. The CDR3 is 15 amino acids. What was sequenced was blood. The TCR originated in a man between 18 and 35 years old in good health. The J gene is TRBJ2-4, the V gene TRBV29-1; 8 bases match TRBD1. Gene TRBJ2-7 matches the end of the DNA better, so the J call may be wrong. CDR3 DNA sequence: TGCAGCGTTGGAGATCCGGGCAGGGGGCAGTACGAGCAGTACTTC. Its protein product is CSVGDPGRGQYEQYF.